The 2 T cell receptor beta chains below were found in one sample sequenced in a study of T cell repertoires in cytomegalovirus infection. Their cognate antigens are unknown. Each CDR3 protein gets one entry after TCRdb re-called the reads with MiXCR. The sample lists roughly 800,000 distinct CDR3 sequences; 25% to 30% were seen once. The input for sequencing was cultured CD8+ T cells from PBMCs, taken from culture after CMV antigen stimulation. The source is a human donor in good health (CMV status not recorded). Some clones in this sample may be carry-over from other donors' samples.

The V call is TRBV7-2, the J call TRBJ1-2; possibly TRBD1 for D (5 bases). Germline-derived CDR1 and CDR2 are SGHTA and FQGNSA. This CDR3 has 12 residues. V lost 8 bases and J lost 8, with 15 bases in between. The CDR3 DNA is TGTGCCAGCCTTGGGGGGTCGGGCGGCTACACCTTC. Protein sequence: CASLGGSGGYTF.

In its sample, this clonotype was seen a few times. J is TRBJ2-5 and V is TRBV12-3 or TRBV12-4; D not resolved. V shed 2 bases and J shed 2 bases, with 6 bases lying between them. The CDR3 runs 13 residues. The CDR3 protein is CASSLYLQETQYF. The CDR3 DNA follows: TGTGCCAGCAGTTTATACCTACAAGAGACCCAGTACTTC.